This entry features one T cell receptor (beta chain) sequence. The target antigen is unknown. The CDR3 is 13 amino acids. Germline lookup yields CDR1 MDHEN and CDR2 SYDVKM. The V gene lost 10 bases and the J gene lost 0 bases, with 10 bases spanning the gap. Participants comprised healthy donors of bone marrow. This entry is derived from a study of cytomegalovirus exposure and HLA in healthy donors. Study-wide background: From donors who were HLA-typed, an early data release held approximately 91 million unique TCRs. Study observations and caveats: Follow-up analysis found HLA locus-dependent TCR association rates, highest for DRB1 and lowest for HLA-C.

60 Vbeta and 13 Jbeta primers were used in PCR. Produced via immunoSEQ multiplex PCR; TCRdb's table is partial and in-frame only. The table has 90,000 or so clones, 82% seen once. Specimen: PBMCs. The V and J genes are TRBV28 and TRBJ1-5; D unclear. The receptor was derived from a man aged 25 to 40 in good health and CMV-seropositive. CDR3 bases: TGTGCCACTATCGGGTTTAGCAATCAGCCCCAGCATTTT. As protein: CATIGFSNQPQHF.